This is a list of T cell receptor beta chains from one sample in a study of blood T cell repertoires in COVID-19. Assay used: immunoSEQ multiplex PCR; TCRdb lists only in-frame clones, some missing. The sample holds roughly 150,000 clones, about 86% seen once. The sample comprised peripheral blood. These receptors were taken from a woman of 80 years or more with acute or convalescent COVID-19. Each CDR3 is given without its conserved first and last residue. Each record gives: J gene, V gene, clone size, CDR3 protein. Size is stated for part of the rows, as once, few or many counts, or as a class when the clone is expanded.

TRBJ1-3 TRBV29-1 . SVDAGGNTIY
TRBJ2-7 TRBV5-1 . ASSLVQGKGEQY
TRBJ2-1 TRBV6-5 . ASSYGAGGSYNEQF
TRBJ2-2 TRBV30 . AWSETSGITGELF
TRBJ2-3 TRBV7-9 . ASSLSTGDTDTQY
TRBJ2-7 TRBV5-4 few ASSQGAREQY
TRBJ2-3 TRBV3-1/TRBV3-2 . ASSHRDSTDTQY
TRBJ2-1 TRBV4-3 . ASSQDFSGGSDEQF
TRBJ1-3 TRBV3-1/TRBV3-2 once ASSGGGFSGNTLY
TRBJ1-5 TRBV19 . ASSKGAQSNQPQH
TRBJ2-7 TRBV5-1 . ASSEGPRDRTSYEQY
TRBJ1-2 TRBV6-5 . ASSSRQGHVGGYT
TRBJ2-3 TRBV11-1 . ASSAAGRGTDTQY
TRBJ2-2 TRBV28 once ASSLFLSGSNTGELF
TRBJ1-6 TRBV2 . ASSESGQPNSPLH
TRBJ1-2 TRBV2 few ASKDNRGRYDGYT
TRBJ2-4 TRBV7-3 . ASSLNYWSSDKNIQY
TRBJ2-2 TRBV11-2 once ASSSISGRGTGELF
TRBJ1-2 TRBV7-9 . ASSPGGGLLYGYT
TRBJ1-1 TRBV6-6 . ASSATSGGGTEAF
TRBJ1-2 TRBV5-1 . ASSGGQRLYGYT
TRBJ2-3 TRBV7-6 . ASSLDSGYNTDTQY
TRBJ2-7 TRBV18 once ASSPLFDGSSYEQY
TRBJ2-3 TRBV28 . ASSYQAGDTQY
TRBJ1-2 TRBV4-3 . ASSPAGEGVVYGYT
TRBJ1-5 TRBV19 . ASSMRGGGQPQH
TRBJ1-1 TRBV15 . ATSVDRRINTEAF
TRBJ2-7 TRBV4-1 many ASSQVWDRTYEQY
TRBJ1-1 TRBV30 . AWKEGYITEAF
TRBJ2-2 TRBV9 . ASSSPQSLKGQSNTGELF
TRBJ2-3 TRBV2 . ASSRLAGPDTQY
TRBJ2-1 TRBV27 . ASSLLAGSEQF
TRBJ2-2 TRBV7-2 . ASSQGHTNTGELF
TRBJ2-2 TRBV4-3 . ASSARTASNTGELF
TRBJ2-7 TRBV5-1 few ASSLQTGSTYEQY
TRBJ1-2 TRBV30 . AWSPFGRASGGYT
TRBJ2-7 TRBV6-2/TRBV6-3 . ASSNWGLPEQY
TRBJ2-1 TRBV5-4 few ASRTTGGRLNEQF
TRBJ1-6 TRBV20-1 . SASLRPGNSPLH
TRBJ1-1 TRBV27 . ASRVTGAGTEAF
TRBJ1-4 TRBV30 once AWTHHRPDRGQEGNEKLF
TRBJ2-5 TRBV15 . ATVFEETQY
TRBJ2-1 TRBV18 . ASRQFTNEQF
TRBJ1-1 TRBV2 . ASNGQGSMNTEAF
TRBJ1-5 TRBV6-5 . ASRPTGDHQPQH
TRBJ2-1 TRBV4-1 . ASSFLAGGPSGRAYNEQF